This record concerns one T cell receptor beta chain sequence. This clonotype was recorded a few times. The clone's antigen remains unknown. No quality values exist for individual bases; no much larger clone is one base distant. This specimen's treatment or condition label, per the study, means: live attenuated yellow fever vaccine strain. Two biological replicates of bulk PBMCs were collected at each blood-draw timepoint. PBMCs were isolated from peripheral blood using a standard Ficoll-Paque protocol. TriZol was used to extract RNA from bulk PBMCs, from CD4 and CD8 fractions, and from dextramer-positive and dextramer-negative fractions. CDR1 and CDR2, per the germline V gene, are SGHDN and FVKESK. The CDR3 holds 19 amino acids from the cysteine to the phenylalanine. Of all the DNA, just the CDR3 is kept, 57 bases in frame from base 1. V lost 2 bases and J lost 0 bases, and the count of bases not matched to a germline gene is 12.

The data are from a study of T cells after yellow fever vaccination (dated by TCRdb to the late 2010s). Context from the whole study: The SMART-Seq v4 Ultra Low Input RNA kit was used to prepare libraries from fractions with low cell numbers. To follow T-cell clones before and after primary and booster YFV17D yellow fever vaccination, bulk TCR alpha and beta repertoires were sequenced over time. Blood samples were taken at several timepoints before and after primary and secondary immunization, and bulk PBMC replicates and cell subsets were isolated. The cohort comprised two healthy male donors, one aged 18 to 30 and one aged 30 to 40 years. The investigation overall reported the following: The study included only a couple of donors, which limits how far the findings can be generalized. A small fraction of clonotypes appeared in both the CD4 and CD8 compartments, likely as a result of convergent recombination. Because abundant contaminating clonotypes from the bulk population could be contained in FACS-sorted repertoires, computational filtering was required. Compared with the primary T-cell response, the secondary T-cell response was weaker but faster, peaking on day 5 rather than day 15. Most clones expanded after primary vaccination (about 96% of CD4 and over 80% of CD8) were re-detected after the booster, suggesting that broad memory maintenance occurred.

Synthesis of TCR cDNA relied on 5'RACE template switching, a step that introduced a universal primer site along with unique molecular identifiers. Priming for cDNA synthesis came from both the TCR alpha and TCR beta constant segments. Library amplification used two PCR steps, and the second PCR step added sample barcodes and sequencing adapters. Libraries were sequenced on Illumina HiSeq 2500 (2x100 bp) or NovaSeq (2x150 bp). The paper's data handling went like this. Demultiplexing of reads and collapsing into UMI consensus sequences were performed with MIGEC, and V(D)J alignment was carried out with MiXCR. Vaccine-responding clonotypes were identified with edgeR using replicate PBMC samples, with FDR below 0.01 and a log2 fold change above 5 up to day 15 being required. Each bulk clonotype was labeled CD4 or CD8 based on which sequenced repertoire, CD4 or CD8, contained the clonotype at higher abundance. The raw public data were reprocessed by TCRdb itself: fastp quality trimming at Q25, MiXCR clonotype calling, in-frame beta chains only. A single entry per CDR3 protein holds the most common genes and DNA from its merged rows. These V and J calls originate from TCRdb's pipeline instead of the authors' own analysis. Within this sample are roughly 520,000 distinct CDR3 sequences, with 21% of them counted one time only. The top ten hold about a sixth of the sample.

The chain was built from TRBV14 and TRBJ2-1; 8 central nucleotides agree with TRBD2. Sequencing used PBMCs, obtained more than 20 days after the first yellow fever vaccination. The clonotype was recovered from a man aged 18 to 30 who received the YFV17D yellow fever vaccine. The CDR3: CASSQSREAGGSSYNEQFF. The sequenced DNA: TGTGCCAGCAGCCAATCTCGGGAGGCGGGGGGCAGCTCCTACAATGAGCAGTTCTTC.